Each of the 9 T cell receptor beta chains below was sequenced from the same sample in a study of shared clonotypes between healthy human individuals. CD45RO negativity and positive selection for CCR7 defined naive CD8 cells, a population that excluded terminally differentiated effector memory CD45RA+ cells. Only in-frame clones appear in the TCRdb table, and some are missing; sequencing was by immunoSEQ multiplex PCR. The table has a few million clones, just over 90% seen once; the top ten hold less than 2%. The specimen sequenced was naive CD8+ T cells from PBMCs. Every receptor here comes from a man younger than 35 in good health. Some clones in this sample may be carry-over from other donors' samples.

Comments on this clone: The same CDR3 also results from other DNA sequences found in this sample. The gene calls are TRBV25-1 and TRBJ2-7; D not resolved. Germline V gene lookup returns CDR1 MGHDK and CDR2 SYGVNS. The CDR3 is 12 amino acids. Trimming left V 1 base short and J 4 bases short, with 5 bases between. The DNA of the CDR3 is TGTGCCAGCAGTGAATCCGGGTACGAGCAGTACTTC. Protein product: CASSESGYEQYF.

The V gene is TRBV9, the J gene TRBJ2-4, with 10 bases fitting TRBD1. The junction had 1 base not matched to a gene; V was cut back by 3 bases and J by 1 base. This CDR3 comprises 15 residues. Germline CDR1 is SGDLS and CDR2 is YYNGEE. DNA of the CDR3: TGTGCCAGCAGCGCGACAGGGGGCGCCAAAAACATTCAGTACTTC. This translates into CASSATGGAKNIQYF.

The rearrangement joins TRBV7-3 to TRBJ2-7; possibly TRBD1 for D (5 bases). CDR1 is SGHTA and CDR2 is FQGTGA in the germline V gene. V was clipped by 5 bases and J by 5 bases, with 16 bases between them. The length of the CDR3 is 14 residues. CDR3 residues: CASSLLPRGHEQYF. In DNA, the CDR3 is TGTGCCAGCAGCCTCCTTCCTAGGGGCCACGAGCAGTACTTC.

This chain joins TRBV9 and TRBJ2-3; 10 positions agree with TRBD1. CDR3 size: 16 residues. From germline, CDR1 is SGDLS and CDR2 YYNGEE. Unmatched junction bases numbered 6, after V lost 4 bases and J lost 1 base. DNA for the CDR3: TGTGCCAGCAGCACATCCGGGACAGGGGGCACAGATACGCAGTATTTT. Residues: CASSTSGTGGTDTQYF. The whole variable domain, filled in from reference TRBV9 and TRBJ2-3, reads DSGVTQTPKHLITATGQRVTLRCSPRSGDLSVYWYQQSLDQGLQFLIQYYNGEERAKGNILERFSAQQFPDLHSELNLSSLELGDSALYFCASSTSGTGGTDTQYFGPGTRLTVL.

This clone was seen only a few times. The rearrangement joins TRBV11-2 to TRBJ2-2; no reliable D call. The germline V gene has CDR1 SGHAT and CDR2 FQNNGV. The CDR3 runs 10 residues. V was shortened by 10 bases and J by 5 bases, with 5 bases between the two germline ends. The CDR3 loop reads CAISTGELFF. CDR3 sequence (DNA): TGTGCCATCTCTACCGGGGAGCTGTTTTTT.

A word on this clone: In the same sample, other DNA sequences code for this CDR3. The V and J genes are TRBV4-2 and TRBJ2-7; D is perhaps TRBD1 or TRBD2 (5 bases each). V shed 3 bases and J shed 0 bases, with 9 bases lying between them. The CDR3 contains 14 residues. Germline CDR1 reads LGHNA; CDR2 reads YNFKEQ. The CDR3 DNA is TGTGCCAGCAGCCAGGGACGGAGCTCCTACGAGCAGTACTTC. Amino acids: CASSQGRSSYEQYF.

This chain uses TRBV29-1 with TRBJ1-2, with TRBD1 as a possible D gene (5 bases). The CDR3 length is 14 residues. Trimming took off 3 bases at V and 2 bases at J, with 13 bases between the two ends. Germline CDR1 is SQVTM and CDR2 is ANQGSEA. As DNA, the CDR3 is TGCAGCGTTGATGGCGGACATTTGAACTATGGCTACACCTTC. It codes for CSVDGGHLNYGYTF.

V is TRBV5-6 and J is TRBJ2-5; D remains ambiguous. This CDR3 region has 13 residues. Trimming removed 3 bases at V and 5 bases at J, with 11 bases between. Germline-derived CDR1 and CDR2 are SGHDT and YYEEEE. For the CDR3, the DNA is TGTGCCAGCAGCTCCCCCATAGGGGAGACCCAGTACTTC. This codes for CASSSPIGETQYF.

V and J are TRBV27 and TRBJ2-1; 9 positions match TRBD2. This CDR3 region has 15 residues. CDR1 and CDR2 from the germline V gene are MNHEY and SMNVEV (reference sequence). V gave up 3 bases and J gave up 8 bases; unmatched junction bases: 8. The CDR3: CASSFMPSGIDEQFF. Here the CDR3 DNA reads TGTGCCAGCAGTTTTATGCCTAGCGGGATTGATGAGCAGTTCTTC.